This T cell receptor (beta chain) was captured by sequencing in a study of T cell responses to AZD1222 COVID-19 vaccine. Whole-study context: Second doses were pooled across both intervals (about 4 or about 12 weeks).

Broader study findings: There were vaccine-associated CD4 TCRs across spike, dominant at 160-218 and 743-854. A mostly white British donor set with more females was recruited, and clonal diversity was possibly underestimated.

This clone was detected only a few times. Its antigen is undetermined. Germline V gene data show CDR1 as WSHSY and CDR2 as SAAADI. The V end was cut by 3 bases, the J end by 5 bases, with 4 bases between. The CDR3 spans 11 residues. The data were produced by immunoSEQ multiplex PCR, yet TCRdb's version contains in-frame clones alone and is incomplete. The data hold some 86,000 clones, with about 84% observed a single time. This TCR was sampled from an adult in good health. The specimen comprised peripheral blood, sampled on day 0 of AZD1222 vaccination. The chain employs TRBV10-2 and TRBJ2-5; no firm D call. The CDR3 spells CASSERETQYF. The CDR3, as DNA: TGCGCCAGCAGTGAACGGGAGACCCAGTACTTC.